This T cell receptor (beta chain) is from a study of shared clonotypes between healthy human individuals. About 30,000 T cell genomes, or approximately 190 ng DNA, went into the sorted-subset replicate PCRs. TCRdb's copy holds only in-frame clones and misses some; the assay was immunoSEQ multiplex PCR. The sample comprises some 2,100,000 clones, under 95% of which are singletons, and under 2% rests with the top ten. This clone showed up just a few times. The V and J ends lost 5 bases and 0 bases, in that order; junction bases with no gene match: 8. This CDR3 is built from 16 residues. CDR1 is LGHNA and CDR2 is YNFKEQ in the germline V gene. Positively selected for CCR7, the CD45RO-negative cells used as naive CD8 cells excluded terminally differentiated effector memory CD45RA+ cells.

The sample comprised naive CD8+ T cells from PBMCs. This rearrangement joins TRBV4-2 to TRBJ1-1; 8 bases are a match to TRBD1. This receptor was identified in a man younger than 35 in good health. Some clones in this sample may be carry-over from other donors' samples. The CDR3 protein is CASSETDRAMNTEAFF. DNA of the CDR3: TGTGCCAGCAGCGAAACGGACAGGGCTATGAACACTGAAGCTTTCTTT.